The subject of this entry is one T cell receptor (beta chain). The data were obtained in a study of monozygotic twins with inflammatory bowel disease. Per-sample cDNA came from eight separate reactions. TCRdb re-called the 5' RACE reads and catalogs CDR3 proteins one per entry, DNA excluded. Its listing shows 210,000 or so distinct CDR3 sequences. The receptor was derived from a human donor with ulcerative colitis or Crohn's disease, or a healthy co-twin of an affected twin (not recorded which). Sequenced: blood.

This chain's CDR3 is CASSPPRASGNTGELFF. The rearrangement uses TRBV7-9 and TRBJ2-2; TCRdb outputs TRBD1, but without DNA this stays unchecked. Per germline, CDR1 SEHNR and CDR2 FQNEAQ (reference sequence). This CDR3 is built from 17 residues.